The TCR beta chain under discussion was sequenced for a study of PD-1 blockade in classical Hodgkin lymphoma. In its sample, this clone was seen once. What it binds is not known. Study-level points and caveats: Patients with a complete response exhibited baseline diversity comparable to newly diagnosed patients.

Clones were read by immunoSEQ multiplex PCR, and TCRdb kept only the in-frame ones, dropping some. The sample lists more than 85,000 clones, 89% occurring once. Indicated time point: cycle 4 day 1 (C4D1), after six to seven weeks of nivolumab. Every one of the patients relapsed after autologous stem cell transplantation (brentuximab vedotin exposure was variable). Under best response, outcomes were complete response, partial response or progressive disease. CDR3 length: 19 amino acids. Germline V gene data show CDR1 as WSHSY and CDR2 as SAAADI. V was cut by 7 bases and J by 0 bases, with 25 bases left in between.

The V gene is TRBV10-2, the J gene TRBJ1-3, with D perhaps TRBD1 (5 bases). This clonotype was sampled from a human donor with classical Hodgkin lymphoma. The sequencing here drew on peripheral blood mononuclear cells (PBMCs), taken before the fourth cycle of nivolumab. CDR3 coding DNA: TGCGCCAGCATGGAGGGGAAAGGTCCAAGGATGAGCTCTGGAAACACCATATATTTT. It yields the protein CASMEGKGPRMSSGNTIYF.